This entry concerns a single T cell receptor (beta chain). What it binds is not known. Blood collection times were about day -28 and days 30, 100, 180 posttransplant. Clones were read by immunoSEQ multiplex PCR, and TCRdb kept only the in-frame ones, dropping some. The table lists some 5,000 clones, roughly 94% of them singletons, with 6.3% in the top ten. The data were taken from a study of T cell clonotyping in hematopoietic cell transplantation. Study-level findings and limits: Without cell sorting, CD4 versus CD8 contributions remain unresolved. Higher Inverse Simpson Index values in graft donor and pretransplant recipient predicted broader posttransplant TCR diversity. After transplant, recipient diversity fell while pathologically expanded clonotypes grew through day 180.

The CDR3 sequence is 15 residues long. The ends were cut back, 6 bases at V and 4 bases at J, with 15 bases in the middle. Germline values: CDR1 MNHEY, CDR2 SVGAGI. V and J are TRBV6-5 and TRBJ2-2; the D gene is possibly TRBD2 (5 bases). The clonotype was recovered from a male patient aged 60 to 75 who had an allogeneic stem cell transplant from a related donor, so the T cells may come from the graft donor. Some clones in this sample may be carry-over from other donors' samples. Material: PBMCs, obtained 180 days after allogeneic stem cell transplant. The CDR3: CASRPTGIPTGELFF. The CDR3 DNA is TGTGCCAGCAGACCCACCGGGATCCCCACCGGGGAGCTGTTTTTT.